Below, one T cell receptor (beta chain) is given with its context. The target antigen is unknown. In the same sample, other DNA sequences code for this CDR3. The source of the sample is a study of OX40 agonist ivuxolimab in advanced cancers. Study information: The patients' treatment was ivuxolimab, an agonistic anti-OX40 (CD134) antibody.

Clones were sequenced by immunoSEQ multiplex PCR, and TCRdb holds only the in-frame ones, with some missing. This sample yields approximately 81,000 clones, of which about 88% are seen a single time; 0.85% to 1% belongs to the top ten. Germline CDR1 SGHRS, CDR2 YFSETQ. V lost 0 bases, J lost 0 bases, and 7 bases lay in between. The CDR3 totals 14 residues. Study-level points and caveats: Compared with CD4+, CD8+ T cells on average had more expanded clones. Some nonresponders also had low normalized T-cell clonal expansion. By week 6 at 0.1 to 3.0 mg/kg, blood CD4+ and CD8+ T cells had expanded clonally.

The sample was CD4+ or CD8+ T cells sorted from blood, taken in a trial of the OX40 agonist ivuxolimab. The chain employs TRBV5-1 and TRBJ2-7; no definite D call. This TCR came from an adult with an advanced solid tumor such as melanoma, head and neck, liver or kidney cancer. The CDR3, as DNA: TGCGCCAGCAGCTTGGCTGGAAACTCCTACGAGCAGTACTTC. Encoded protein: CASSLAGNSYEQYF.